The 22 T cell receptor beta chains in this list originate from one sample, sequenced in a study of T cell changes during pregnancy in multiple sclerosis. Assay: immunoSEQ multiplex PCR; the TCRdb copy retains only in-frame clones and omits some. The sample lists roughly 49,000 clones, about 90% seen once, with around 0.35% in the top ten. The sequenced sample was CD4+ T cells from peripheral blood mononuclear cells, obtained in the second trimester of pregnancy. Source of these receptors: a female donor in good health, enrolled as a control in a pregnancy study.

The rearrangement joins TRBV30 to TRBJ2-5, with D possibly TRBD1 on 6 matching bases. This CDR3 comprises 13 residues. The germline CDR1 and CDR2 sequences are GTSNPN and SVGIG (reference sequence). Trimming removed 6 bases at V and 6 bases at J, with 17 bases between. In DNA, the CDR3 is TGTGCCTGCCTTACCACAGGGCCGAAGACCCAGTACTTC. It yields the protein CACLTTGPKTQYF. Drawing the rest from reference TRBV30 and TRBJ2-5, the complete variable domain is SQTIHQWPATLVQPVGSPLSLECTVEGTSNPNLYWYRQAAGRGLQLLFYSVGIGQISSEVPQNLSASRPQDRQFILSSKKLLLSDSGFYLCACLTTGPKTQYFGPGTRLLVL.

In nucleotides, the CDR3 is TGTGCCAGCAGTGCAAAGACAGGGCCGAACACCGGGGAGCTGTTTTTT. Translation: CASSAKTGPNTGELFF. V gene TRBV9 combines with J gene TRBJ2-2; TRBD1 matches 7 bases. V gave up 5 bases and J gave up 0 bases; unmatched junction bases: 7. Germline assignment: CDR1 SGDLS and CDR2 YYNGEE. CDR3 size: 16 residues.

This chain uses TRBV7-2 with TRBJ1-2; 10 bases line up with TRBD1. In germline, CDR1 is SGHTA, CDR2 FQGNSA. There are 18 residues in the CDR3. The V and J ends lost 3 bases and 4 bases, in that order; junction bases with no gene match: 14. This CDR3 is CASSLDPPGQGLAYGYTF. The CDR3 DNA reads TGTGCCAGCAGCTTGGACCCTCCGGGACAGGGGTTGGCCTATGGCTACACCTTC.

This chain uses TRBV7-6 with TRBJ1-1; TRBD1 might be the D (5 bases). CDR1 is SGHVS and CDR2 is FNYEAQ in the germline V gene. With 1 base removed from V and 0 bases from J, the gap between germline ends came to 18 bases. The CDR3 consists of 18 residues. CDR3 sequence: CASSLVGFGGSVNTEAFF. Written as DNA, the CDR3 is TGTGCCAGCAGCTTAGTGGGATTCGGGGGGTCGGTGAACACTGAAGCTTTCTTT. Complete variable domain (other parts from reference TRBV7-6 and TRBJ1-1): GAGVSQSPRYKVTKRGQDVALRCDPISGHVSLYWYRQALGQGPEFLTYFNYEAQQDKSGLPNDRFSAERPEGSISTLTIQRTEQRDSAMYRCASSLVGFGGSVNTEAFFGQGTRLTVV.

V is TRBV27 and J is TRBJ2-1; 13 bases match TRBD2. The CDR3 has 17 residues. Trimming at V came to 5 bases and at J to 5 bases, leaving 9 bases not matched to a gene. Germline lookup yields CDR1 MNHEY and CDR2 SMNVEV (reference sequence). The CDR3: CASSTRTSGGDHNEQFF. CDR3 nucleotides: TGTGCCAGCAGTACACGGACTAGCGGGGGCGACCACAATGAGCAGTTCTTC.

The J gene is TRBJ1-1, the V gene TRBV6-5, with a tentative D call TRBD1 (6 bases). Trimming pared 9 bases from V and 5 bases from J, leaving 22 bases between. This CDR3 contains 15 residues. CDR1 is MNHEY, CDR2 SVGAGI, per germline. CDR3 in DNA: TGTGCCAGTTATAAAGCCAGGGGTCGGGTTACTGAAGCTTTCTTT. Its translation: CASYKARGRVTEAFF.

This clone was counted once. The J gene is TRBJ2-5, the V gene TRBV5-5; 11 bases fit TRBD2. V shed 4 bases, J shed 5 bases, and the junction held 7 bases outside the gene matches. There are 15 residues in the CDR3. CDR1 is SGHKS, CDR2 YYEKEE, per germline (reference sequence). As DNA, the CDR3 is TGTGCCAGCAGCCTAGGACTAGCGGGCGGGGAGACCCAGTACTTC. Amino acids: CASSLGLAGGETQYF.

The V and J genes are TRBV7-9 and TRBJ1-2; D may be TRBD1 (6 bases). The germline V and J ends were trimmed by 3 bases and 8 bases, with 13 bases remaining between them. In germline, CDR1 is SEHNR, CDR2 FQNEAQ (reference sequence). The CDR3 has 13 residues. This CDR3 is CASSLQQGVGYTF. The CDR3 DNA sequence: TGTGCCAGCAGCTTGCAACAGGGTGTCGGCTACACCTTC.

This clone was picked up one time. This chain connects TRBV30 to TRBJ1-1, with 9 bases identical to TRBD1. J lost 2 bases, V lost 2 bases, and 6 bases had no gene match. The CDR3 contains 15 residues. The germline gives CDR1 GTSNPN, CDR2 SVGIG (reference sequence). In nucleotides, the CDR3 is TGTGCCTGGAGTCCCGGGACAGGGCTCAACACTGAAGCTTTCTTT. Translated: CAWSPGTGLNTEAFF.

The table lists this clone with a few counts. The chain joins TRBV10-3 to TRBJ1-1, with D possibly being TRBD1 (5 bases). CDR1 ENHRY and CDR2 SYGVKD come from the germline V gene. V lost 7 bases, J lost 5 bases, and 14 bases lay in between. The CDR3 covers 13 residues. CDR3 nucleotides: TGTGCCATCAATGCCAGGGAAGGGACTGAAGCTTTCTTT. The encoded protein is CAINAREGTEAFF.

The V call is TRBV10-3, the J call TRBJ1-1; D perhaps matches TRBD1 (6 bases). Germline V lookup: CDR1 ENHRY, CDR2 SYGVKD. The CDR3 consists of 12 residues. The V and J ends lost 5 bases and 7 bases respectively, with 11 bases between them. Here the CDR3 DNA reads TGTGCCATCAGTAAGGGGGGGGATGAAGCTTTCTTT. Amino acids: CAISKGGDEAFF.

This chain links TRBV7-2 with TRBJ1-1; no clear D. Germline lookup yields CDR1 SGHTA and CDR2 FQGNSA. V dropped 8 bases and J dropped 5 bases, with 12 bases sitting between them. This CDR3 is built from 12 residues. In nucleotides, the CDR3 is TGTGCCAGCGGTCGAGTAGAAACTGAAGCTTTCTTT. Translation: CASGRVETEAFF.

Written as DNA, the CDR3 is TGTGCCAGCAGTGGACAGGGGGCAATTTTGGATACGCAGTATTTT. Its protein is CASSGQGAILDTQYF. The J gene is TRBJ2-3, the V gene TRBV2; 10 bases match TRBD1. Per germline, CDR1 SNHLY and CDR2 FYNNEI. CDR3 size: 15 residues. With 4 bases clipped from V and 6 bases from J, the junction kept 7 bases outside the gene matches.

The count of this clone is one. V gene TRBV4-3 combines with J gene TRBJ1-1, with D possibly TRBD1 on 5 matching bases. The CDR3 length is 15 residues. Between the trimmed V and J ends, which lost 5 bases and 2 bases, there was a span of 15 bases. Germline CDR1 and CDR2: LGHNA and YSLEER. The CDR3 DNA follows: TGCGCCAGCAGCGTAAACCCTACAGGAAACACTGAAGCTTTCTTT. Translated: CASSVNPTGNTEAFF.

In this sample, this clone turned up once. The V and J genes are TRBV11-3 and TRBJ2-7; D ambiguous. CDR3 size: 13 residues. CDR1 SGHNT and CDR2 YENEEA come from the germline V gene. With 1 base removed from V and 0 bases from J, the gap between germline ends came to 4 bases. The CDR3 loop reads CASSLGASYEQYF. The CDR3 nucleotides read TGTGCCAGCAGCTTAGGCGCCTCCTACGAGCAGTACTTC.

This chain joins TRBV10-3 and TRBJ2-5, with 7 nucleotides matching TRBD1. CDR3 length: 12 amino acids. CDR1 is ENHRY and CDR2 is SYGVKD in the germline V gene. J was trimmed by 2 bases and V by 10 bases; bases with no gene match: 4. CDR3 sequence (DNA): TGTGCCAATACAGGGGAACAAGAGACCCAGTACTTC. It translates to CANTGEQETQYF.

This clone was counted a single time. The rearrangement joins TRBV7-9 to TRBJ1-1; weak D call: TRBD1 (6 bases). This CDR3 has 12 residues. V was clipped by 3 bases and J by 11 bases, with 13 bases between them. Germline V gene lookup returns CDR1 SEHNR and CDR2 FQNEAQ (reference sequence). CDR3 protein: CASSFSGERAFF. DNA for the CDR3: TGTGCCAGCAGCTTCTCAGGGGAAAGGGCTTTCTTT. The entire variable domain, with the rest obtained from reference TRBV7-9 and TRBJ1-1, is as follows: DTGVSQNPRHKITKRGQNVTFRCDPISEHNRLYWYRQTLGQGPEFLTYFQNEAQLEKSRLLSDRFSAERPKGSFSTLEIQRTEQGDSAMYLCASSFSGERAFFGQGTRLTVV.

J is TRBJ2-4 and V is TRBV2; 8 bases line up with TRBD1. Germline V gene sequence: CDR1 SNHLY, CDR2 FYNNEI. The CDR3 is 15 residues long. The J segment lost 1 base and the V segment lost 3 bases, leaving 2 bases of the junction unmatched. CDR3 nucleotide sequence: TGTGCCAGCAGTGACAGGGGGCGGGCCAAAAACATTCAGTACTTC. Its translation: CASSDRGRAKNIQYF. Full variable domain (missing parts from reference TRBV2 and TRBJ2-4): EPEVTQTPSHQVTQMGQEVILRCVPISNHLYFYWYRQILGQKVEFLVSFYNNEISEKSEIFDDQFSVERPDGSNFTLKIRSTKLEDSAMYFCASSDRGRAKNIQYFGAGTRLSVL.

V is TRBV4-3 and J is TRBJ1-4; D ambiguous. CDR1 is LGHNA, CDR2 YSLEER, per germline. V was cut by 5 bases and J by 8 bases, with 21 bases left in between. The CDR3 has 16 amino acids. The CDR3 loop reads CASSISARGIEEKLFF. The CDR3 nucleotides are TGCGCCAGCAGCATAAGCGCGCGGGGTATTGAGGAAAAACTGTTTTTT.

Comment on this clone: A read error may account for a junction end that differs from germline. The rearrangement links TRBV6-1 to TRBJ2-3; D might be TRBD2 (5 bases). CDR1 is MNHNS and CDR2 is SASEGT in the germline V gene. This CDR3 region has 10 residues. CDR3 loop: CASSGPSSRF. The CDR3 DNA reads TGTGCCAGCAGTGGCCCGTCTAGCCGTTTT.

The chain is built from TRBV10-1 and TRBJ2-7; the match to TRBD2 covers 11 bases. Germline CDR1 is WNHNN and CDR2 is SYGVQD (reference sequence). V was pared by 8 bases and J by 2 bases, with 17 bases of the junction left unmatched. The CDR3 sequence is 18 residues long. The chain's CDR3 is CASSRATSGARGTYEQYF. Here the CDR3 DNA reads TGCGCCAGCTCGAGGGCGACTAGCGGGGCCCGAGGCACCTACGAGCAGTACTTC.

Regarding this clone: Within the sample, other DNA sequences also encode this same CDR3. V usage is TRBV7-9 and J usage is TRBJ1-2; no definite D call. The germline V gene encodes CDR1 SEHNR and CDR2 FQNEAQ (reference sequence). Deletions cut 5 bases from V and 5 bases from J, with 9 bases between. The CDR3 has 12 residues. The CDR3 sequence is CASSLDLYGYTF. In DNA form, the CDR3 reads TGTGCCAGCAGCCTGGACTTGTATGGCTACACCTTC.